This paragraph covers one T cell receptor (beta chain) sequence. Its target is unknown. The time point here: pretreatment peripheral blood. Patients in the study were battling locally advanced or metastatic urothelial carcinoma. The sample belongs to a study of PD-L1 blockade in urothelial cancer. Study context: Atezolizumab (1,200 mg intravenously every 3 weeks) began in about 2014 for patients. Investigators checked blood 3 weeks (second dose) and 6 weeks after treatment start.

Repertoires were generated with immunoSEQ multiplex PCR, while TCRdb's copy carries only in-frame clones and drops some. This sample has around 71,000 clones, with approximately 86% found just once. Study results and caveats: Greater 3-week expansion of tumor-associated blood clones was recorded for durable-benefit patients.

This sample comprised PBMCs, obtained around atezolizumab (anti-PD-L1) treatment. The source is a man in his forties or fifties with urothelial cancer.

The DNA of the CDR3 is TGTGCCAGCAGTTTCCGTTCTTCACAGAGAACCACAGATACGCAGTATTTT. Translating it yields CASSFRSSQRTTDTQYF. J is TRBJ2-3 and V is TRBV27; unclear D gene. Trimming took 3 bases from V and 2 from J, leaving 18 bases between them. This CDR3 region has 17 residues. The germline V gene has CDR1 MNHEY and CDR2 SMNVEV (reference sequence).